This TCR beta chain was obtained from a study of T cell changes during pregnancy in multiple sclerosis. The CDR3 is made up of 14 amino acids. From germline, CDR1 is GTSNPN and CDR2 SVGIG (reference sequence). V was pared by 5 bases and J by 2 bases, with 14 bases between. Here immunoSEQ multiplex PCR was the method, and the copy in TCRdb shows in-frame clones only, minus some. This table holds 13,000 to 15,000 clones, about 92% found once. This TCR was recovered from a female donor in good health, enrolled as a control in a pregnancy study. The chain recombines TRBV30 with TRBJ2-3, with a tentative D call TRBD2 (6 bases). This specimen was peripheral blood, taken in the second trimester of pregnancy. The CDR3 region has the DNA TGTGCCTGGGGGGGACTGGTGGACACAGATACGCAGTATTTT. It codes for CAWGGLVDTDTQYF.